This T cell receptor beta chain was sequenced during a study of identical twins. All donors were healthy Caucasians. The CDR3 runs to 18 residues. V gave up 5 bases and J gave up 6 bases, with 26 bases separating them. Germline lookup yields CDR1 SNHLY and CDR2 FYNNEI. Each CDR3 protein is one row after TCRdb ran MiXCR on the 5' RACE reads. The sample lists 650,000 to 750,000 distinct CDR3 sequences, 21% occurring once. This sample was also put to use in a study of T cells expressing NK-cell markers. As that study records: Whether expanded NKG2C+ T cell clones were HCMV-specific remained unclear.

This chain joins TRBV2 and TRBJ2-1; a weak D match, TRBD2 (6 bases). The TCR was taken from a woman aged 18-29 years in good health. Sequenced material: PBMCs. The CDR3 is CASSRLGRYVRYTNEQFF. CDR3 coding DNA: TGTGCCAGCAGTAGACTAGGGAGGTACGTGAGATACACCAATGAGCAGTTCTTC. Variable domain in full (rest from reference TRBV2 and TRBJ2-1): EPEVTQTPSHQVTQMGQEVILRCVPISNHLYFYWYRQILGQKVEFLVSFYNNEISEKSEIFDDQFSVERPDGSNFTLKIRSTKLEDSAMYFCASSRLGRYVRYTNEQFFGPGTRLTVL.